The 16 T cell receptor beta chains reported below all come from one sample, sequenced in a study of shared clonotypes between healthy human individuals. Naive CD8 cells lacked CD45RO and underwent positive selection for CCR7, leaving out terminally differentiated effector memory CD45RA+ cells. Using immunoSEQ multiplex PCR, the repertoire was profiled, and TCRdb retains in-frame clones only, with some absent. The table lists around 1,900,000 clones, roughly 95% of them singletons. Specimen: naive CD8+ T cells from PBMCs. Receptors originate from a young man in good health. Some clones in this sample may be carry-over from other donors' samples.

The chain employs TRBV28 and TRBJ2-1; the D gene is possibly TRBD2 (6 bases). Germline values: CDR1 MDHEN, CDR2 SYDVKM. V was shortened by 5 bases and J by 8 bases, with 34 bases between the two germline ends. This CDR3 comprises 20 residues. CDR3 sequence: CASSDQRRLVQLGVKDEQFF. CDR3 nucleotide sequence: TGTGCCAGCAGTGATCAGAGGAGACTAGTTCAGTTGGGGGTAAAGGATGAGCAGTTCTTC.

The chain employs TRBV19 and TRBJ1-1; no clear D gene. The length of the CDR3 is 13 residues. Trimming pared 7 bases from V and 3 bases from J, leaving 12 bases between. Germline lookup yields CDR1 LNHDA and CDR2 SQIVND (reference sequence). CDR3 DNA sequence: TGTGCCAGTACCGCTGGGAGATACACTGAAGCTTTCTTT. It translates to CASTAGRYTEAFF.

In this sample, this clone turned up once. The rearrangement joins TRBV14 to TRBJ2-2; 7 nucleotides align to TRBD2. CDR3 length: 15 residues. The ends lost 4 bases at V and 2 bases at J; junction bases unmatched: 4. CDR1 and CDR2 (germline): SGHDN, FVKESK. The CDR3 coding sequence is TGTGCCAGCAGCCGGGGGAGGGGTAACACCGGGGAGCTGTTTTTT. Encoded protein: CASSRGRGNTGELFF. Full variable domain (outside the CDR3, taken from reference TRBV14 and TRBJ2-2): EAGVTQFPSHSVIEKGQTVTLRCDPISGHDNLYWYRRVMGKEIKFLLHFVKESKQDESGMPNNRFLAERTGGTYSTLKVQPAELEDSGVYFCASSRGRGNTGELFFGEGSRLTVL.

This clone showed up just once. The rearrangement uses TRBV10-3 and TRBJ2-5; TRBD1 aligns across 9 bases. The CDR3 runs to 13 residues. In germline, CDR1 is ENHRY, CDR2 SYGVKD. J was trimmed by 4 bases and V by 7 bases; bases with no gene match: 4. CDR3 residues: CAITQGQGETQYF. The CDR3, as DNA: TGTGCCATCACCCAGGGACAGGGAGAGACCCAGTACTTC.

CDR3 in DNA: TGTGCCAGCAGCCCCCAACAAGGCATGAACACTGAAGCTTTCTTT. Amino acids: CASSPQQGMNTEAFF. V and J are TRBV7-9 and TRBJ1-1; D gene ambiguous. Trimming took off 5 bases at V and 0 bases at J, with 13 bases between the two ends. CDR3 length: 15 residues. Germline loops: CDR1 SEHNR, CDR2 FQNEAQ (reference sequence).

The chain carries TRBV6-5 and TRBJ2-3; the D gene is possibly TRBD1 (6 bases). The CDR3 extends over 15 amino acids. V lost 6 bases and J lost 3, with 16 bases in between. Germline-derived CDR1 and CDR2 are MNHEY and SVGAGI. The CDR3 nucleotides read TGTGCCAGCAGCCCCACGGACAGCCTGACAGATACGCAGTATTTT. Its translation: CASSPTDSLTDTQYF.

V and J are TRBV7-9 and TRBJ2-1; D gene unclear. CDR3 length: 12 residues. Germline V gene lookup returns CDR1 SEHNR and CDR2 FQNEAQ (reference sequence). The V and J ends lost 4 bases and 8 bases respectively, with 9 bases between them. This CDR3 is CASSSSRDEQFF. CDR3 sequence (DNA): TGTGCCAGCAGCTCCTCAAGGGATGAGCAGTTCTTC.

The rearrangement uses TRBV11-1 and TRBJ2-7; 10 bases fit TRBD2. The CDR3 totals 15 residues. The V segment lost 5 bases and the J segment 0 bases; nucleotides outside the gene matches: 4. CDR1 and CDR2 from the germline V gene are SGHAT and FQDESV (reference sequence). CDR3 coding DNA: TGTGCCAGCAGCCCCCTAGCGGGAGCCTCCTACGAGCAGTACTTC. Protein product: CASSPLAGASYEQYF.

J is TRBJ2-7 and V is TRBV27, with D perhaps TRBD1 (5 bases). The germline V gene has CDR1 MNHEY and CDR2 SMNVEV (reference sequence). Trimming took 2 bases from V and 6 from J, leaving 11 bases between them. The CDR3 contains 13 residues. Written as DNA, the CDR3 is TGTGCCAGCAGTTTAGGGGCAGGAGTCGAGCAGTACTTC. Translation gives CASSLGAGVEQYF.

The chain couples TRBV28 to TRBJ1-4; maybe TRBD1 (5 bases). Deletions cut 3 bases from V and 8 bases from J, with 19 bases between. Looked up from germline, CDR1 is MDHEN and CDR2 is SYDVKM. The CDR3 consists of 16 residues. This CDR3 is CASSFVIARGGEKLFF. In nucleotides, the CDR3 is TGTGCCAGCAGTTTTGTTATTGCAAGGGGCGGCGAAAAACTGTTTTTT.

Comment on this clone: This specimen includes other DNA sequences encoding the same CDR3. The chain joins TRBV7-9 to TRBJ2-7; D ambiguous. The length of the CDR3 is 12 residues. Trimming left V 2 bases short and J 4 bases short, with 6 bases between. CDR1 is SEHNR, CDR2 FQNEAQ, per germline (reference sequence). CDR3 coding DNA: TGTGCCAGCAGCTTAAACCAATACGAGCAGTACTTC. The encoded protein is CASSLNQYEQYF.

The chain uses TRBV2 and TRBJ2-7, with D maybe TRBD1 (5 bases). Germline V gene sequence: CDR1 SNHLY, CDR2 FYNNEI. The CDR3 is 15 amino acids. V shed 7 bases and J shed 3 bases, with 19 bases lying between them. The CDR3 sequence is CASKGKETVLYEQYF. Here the CDR3 DNA reads TGTGCCAGCAAGGGAAAAGAGACAGTCCTCTACGAGCAGTACTTC.

The chain recombines TRBV5-5 with TRBJ2-7; possible D gene TRBD1, 6 bases. V lost 3 bases and J lost 0, with 16 bases in between. The CDR3 totals 16 residues. Germline CDR1 SGHKS, CDR2 YYEKEE (reference sequence). CDR3 nucleotide sequence: TGTGCCAGCAGCTCCGGACAGCACTTCTCCTCCTACGAGCAGTACTTC. Amino acid sequence: CASSSGQHFSSYEQYF.

The chain employs TRBV14 and TRBJ2-5; maybe TRBD1 (8 bases). CDR1 SGHDN and CDR2 FVKESK come from the germline V gene. The V and J ends lost 3 bases and 1 base respectively, with 15 bases between them. The CDR3 length is 16 residues. The CDR3 region is CASSQIQGEGQETQYF. Here the CDR3 DNA reads TGTGCCAGCAGCCAGATACAGGGGGAGGGCCAAGAGACCCAGTACTTC.

The chain uses TRBV5-6 and TRBJ2-3, with D possibly being TRBD2 (6 bases). Germline CDR1 is SGHDT and CDR2 is YYEEEE. V lost 6 bases to trimming and J lost 2 bases, with 19 bases between them. The CDR3 has 16 residues. As DNA, the CDR3 is TGTGCCAGCACCCTTTTAGTTGGAGGGGACACAGATACGCAGTATTTT. Translated: CASTLLVGGDTDTQYF.

Here the CDR3 DNA reads TGCGCCAGCAGCCCTCCGGGGGTAGGACAGTATAGCAATCAGCCCCAGCATTTT. This encodes CASSPPGVGQYSNQPQHF. This sequence joins TRBV23-1 and TRBJ1-5; tentative D call: TRBD1 (6 bases). TRBV23-1 is marked as an open reading frame, function uncertain. V was pared by 6 bases and J by 0 bases, with 21 bases between. The CDR3 contains 18 residues.